The subject of this entry is one T cell receptor (beta chain). Its antigen target is currently unknown. No qualities accompany the bases; no much larger clone lies one base away. Unmatched junction bases come to 8, with V trimmed by 6 bases and J by 3 bases. From the germline V gene (reference sequence), CDR1 is LNHNV and CDR2 is YYDKDF. Reading from cysteine to phenylalanine, the CDR3 counts 15 amino acids. Kept here is only the CDR3 DNA, which spans 45 bases and is read in frame from base 1. These data originate in a study of T cells in Graves' hyperthyroidism and ophthalmopathy (dated by TCRdb to about 2019). Context from the whole study: Peripheral blood was sampled at the time of initial diagnosis, prior to any treatment. TCR Vbeta CDR3 sequencing of 130 to 150 peripheral blood samples (over 40 ophthalmopathy, about 74 hyperthyroidism and 17 progressor patients) is reported in the paper. TCR V-J signatures able to tell the groups apart were searched for in a discovery cohort of 90 to 100 patients, of whom over 40 had Graves' ophthalmopathy and about 55 had stable Graves' hyperthyroidism. The approximately 100 discovery patients were randomly divided into training and test sets at a 7:3 ratio. The study also compared thyroid tissue and blood T-cell repertoires from roughly six Graves' hyperthyroidism patients. Once sampling was done, hyperthyroidism patients were given methimazole at a starting dose of 30 mg daily, whereas ophthalmopathy patients were given high-dose intravenous methylprednisolone. An independent validation cohort of under 20 hyperthyroidism patients and 17 patients who later progressed to ophthalmopathy tested prospective prediction of ophthalmopathy.

Stable Graves' hyperthyroidism was defined as the absence of progression to ophthalmopathy over 18 months of follow-up. Hyperthyroidism patients were newly diagnosed, with disease duration under 2 months, and aged 18 to 65 years. Any patient with an uncontrolled infection, another autoimmune disease, pregnancy or lactation was excluded. Diagnoses were based on clinical symptoms, serum thyroxine and TRAb, thyroid ultrasound and orbital computed tomography. PBMCs were separated from approximately 10 ml of fresh peripheral blood using Ficoll-Paque density gradient centrifugation. Trizol reagent was used to extract total RNA, and RNA quality was then checked on an Agilent 2100 Bioanalyzer. Overall study results and their limits: In validation, progression to ophthalmopathy was predicted by the model with around 71% sensitivity and 72.22% specificity, a median of approximately 6.5 months before onset. Most expanded thyroid clonotypes (frequency above 0.001) were also detected in blood, suggesting blood repertoires may reflect thyroid immune responses. A model built on a 13 V-J signature distinguished ophthalmopathy from stable hyperthyroidism, reaching 85% to 90% sensitivity and around 82% specificity in cross-validation and 80%/75% in testing. No statistical method was used to fix the sample size in advance, and group allocation was not hidden from the investigators.

The TCR beta CDR3 regions were amplified from the RNA transcripts. The TCR CDR3 was subjected to a first round of RT-PCR using the HTBI primer set and the Qiagen OneStep RT-PCR kit. A second multiplex PCR round built the libraries, followed by size selection and purification. Sequencing of the libraries was done on an Illumina HiSeq2000 using paired-end 100 bp reads. The original pipeline was this. SOAPnuke was used to process the raw data, with reads discarded if the reads contained adapters or uncalled bases, had a mean Phred below 15, or lacked an exact constant-primer or identifier match. COPE v1.2.5 was used to merge the high-quality paired reads, and each unique nucleotide sequence was defined as a clonotype. MiTCR v1.1 was used to align the clonotypes against IMGT TRBV, TRBD and TRBJ reference segments. The analysis included only V-J combinations with a frequency above 0.0001, which together covered 99.2% of the repertoires. The TCS score was defined as F50 (clonal expansion) divided by E x V (chaos), with BLOSUM62-based TCRdist calculated between CDR3 peptides within each V-J. Welch's t-statistics and random forest reduced 500 to 550 V-J features to 13, which were used in a naive Bayes classifier (R e1071). The Morisita-Horn index was used to measure how similar the thyroid and blood repertoires were. TCRdb handled the public reads itself, with Q25 trimming in fastp and clone calling in MiXCR, and kept productive beta chains. Rows with one shared CDR3 protein collapse into an entry with the most common genes and DNA. The V and J calls were not made by the authors but by TCRdb's processing. The sample table holds some 800,000 distinct CDR3 sequences, of which about two fifths were seen once. Of the sample, about 8.9% falls within the top ten clones.

Material for sequencing was blood. This TCR was recovered from a man younger than 35 with Graves' hyperthyroidism. The rearranged segments are TRBV15 and TRBJ1-5, with 7 central nucleotides matching TRBD1. Read as DNA, the sequence is TGTGCCACCAGTATCGGACAGGTGAACAATCAGCCCCAGCATTTT. Its coded protein is CATSIGQVNNQPQHF. With the portions outside the CDR3 filled from the reference TRBV15 and TRBJ1-5 genes, the complete variable region becomes DAMVIQNPRYQVTQFGKPVTLSCSQTLNHNVMYWYQQKSSQAPKLLFHYYDKDFNNEADTPDNFQSRRPNTSFCFLDIRSPGLGDTAMYLCATSIGQVNNQPQHFGDGTRLSIL.